Listed here are 27 T cell receptor beta chains from one sample, sequenced in a study of control samples from healthy donors and cancer patients. Assay used: immunoSEQ multiplex PCR; TCRdb lists only in-frame clones, some missing. Of under 100,000 clones detected, less than 90% appear once; the ten largest clones hold about 10%. The sample consisted of PBMCs. The source of these receptors is a woman aged 50 to 60 with colorectal cancer.

The genes are TRBV2 and TRBJ1-1; D is uncertain. Trimming pared 5 bases from V and 3 bases from J, leaving 10 bases between. CDR1 SNHLY and CDR2 FYNNEI come from the germline V gene. The CDR3 runs 13 residues. CDR3 coding DNA: TGTGCCAGCAGTTCCATTGGAGACACTGAAGCTTTCTTT. Its protein is CASSSIGDTEAFF.

The chain uses TRBV24-1 and TRBJ2-3, with 13 bases aligning to TRBD2. With V trimmed by 7 bases and J by 1 base, 4 bases remained unmatched. Germline V lookup: CDR1 KGHDR, CDR2 SFDVKD. This CDR3 contains 16 residues. CDR3 bases: TGTGCCACCAGAGGTACTAGCGGGGGGGGCACAGATACGCAGTATTTT. As protein: CATRGTSGGGTDTQYF.

V and J are TRBV10-3 and TRBJ1-3, with TRBD1 identical over 7 bases. Germline CDR1 ENHRY, CDR2 SYGVKD. The J segment lost 6 bases and the V segment lost 10 bases, leaving 9 bases of the junction unmatched. The CDR3 sequence is 13 residues long. CDR3 DNA sequence: TGTGCCACCACGACAGGGTTGCCAAACACCATATATTTT. It is translated as CATTTGLPNTIYF.

The CDR3 bases are TGTGCCAGTACCCACCAGAGCTCTGGAAACACCATATATTTT. This translates into CASTHQSSGNTIYF. The chain couples TRBV19 to TRBJ1-3; D is unresolved. The CDR3 length is 14 residues. Germline V gene data show CDR1 as LNHDA and CDR2 as SQIVND (reference sequence). V lost 7 bases and J lost 0, with 10 bases in between.

Written as DNA, the CDR3 is TGTGCCAGCAGCTTGGCAGGGGGCGACTATGGCTACACCTTC. It yields the protein CASSLAGGDYGYTF. The chain carries TRBV5-8 and TRBJ1-2; 8 nucleotides agree with TRBD1. CDR1 and CDR2 (germline): SGHTS, YDEGEE. Losses at the gene ends were 0 bases for V and 3 bases for J; bases not matched to a gene: 1. CDR3 size: 14 residues.

This chain connects TRBV18 to TRBJ2-3, with unresolved D. Germline V gene lookup returns CDR1 KGHSH and CDR2 LQKENI. The length of the CDR3 is 14 residues. V lost 4 bases, J lost 0 bases, and 8 bases lay in between. The CDR3, as DNA: TGTGCCAGCTCACAAGGGTCTAGCACAGATACGCAGTATTTT. Its protein is CASSQGSSTDTQYF.

This sequence joins TRBV4-1 and TRBJ1-5; D gene uncertain. Per the germline V gene, CDR1 is MGHRA and CDR2 is YSYEKL. Trimming cost V 6 bases and J 0 bases, with 12 bases left between them. CDR3 length: 15 amino acids. The CDR3: CASRDGEFSNQPQHF. Written as DNA, the CDR3 is TGCGCCAGCAGGGACGGTGAGTTTAGCAATCAGCCCCAGCATTTT.

The chain uses TRBV19 and TRBJ2-1; possible D gene TRBD1, 5 bases. V gave up 2 bases and J gave up 6 bases, with 23 bases separating them. Germline CDR1 is LNHDA and CDR2 is SQIVND (reference sequence). The CDR3 has 18 residues. CDR3 bases: TGTGCCAGTAGTATATTGGGCAGAGGAGATCCCACAGGCAATGAGCAGTTCTTC. Its translation is CASSILGRGDPTGNEQFF.

The chain employs TRBV10-1 and TRBJ2-1, with D unclear. The CDR3 covers 13 residues. Germline values: CDR1 WNHNN, CDR2 SYGVQD (reference sequence). V dropped 5 bases and J dropped 4 bases, with 9 bases sitting between them. CDR3 sequence reads: CASSSQQYNEQFF. In nucleotides, the CDR3 is TGCGCCAGCAGTTCCCAGCAGTACAATGAGCAGTTCTTC.

The CDR3 DNA reads TGTGCCAGCAGCGCCCAAAGCGGGGGCCACACAGATACGCAGTATTTT. This sequence encodes CASSAQSGGHTDTQYF. This chain connects TRBV6-4 to TRBJ2-3, with 8 nucleotides matching TRBD2. Looked up from germline, CDR1 is MRHNA and CDR2 is SNTAGT. The CDR3 has 16 amino acids. V shed 6 bases, J shed 2 bases, and the junction held 10 bases outside the gene matches.

This chain uses TRBV6-2 or TRBV6-3 with TRBJ1-5; D possibly corresponds to TRBD1 (6 bases). CDR1 and CDR2 (germline): MNHEY, SVGEGT. V was cut by 5 bases and J by 0 bases, with 11 bases left in between. This CDR3 has 15 residues. Written as DNA, the CDR3 is TGTGCCAGCAGTAAGGACAGCTATAGCAATCAGCCCCAGCATTTT. It translates to CASSKDSYSNQPQHF.

The rearrangement links TRBV5-1 to TRBJ2-5, with 13 bases identical to TRBD2. Germline CDR1 reads SGHRS; CDR2 reads YFSETQ. This CDR3 has 14 amino acids. Trimming took 5 bases from V and 5 from J; bases not matched to a gene: 3. This chain's CDR3 is CASSLTSGGETQYF. Written as DNA, the CDR3 is TGCGCCAGCAGTTTGACTAGCGGGGGGGAGACCCAGTACTTC.

The chain combines TRBV7-2 with TRBJ2-1, with TRBD2 identical over 10 bases. The CDR3 extends over 15 amino acids. CDR1 and CDR2 (germline): SGHTA, FQGNSA. Trimming cost V 5 bases and J 4 bases; bases outside gene matches: 5. The CDR3 DNA is TGTGCCAGCAGCCCAGCGGGGGGGAGGTACAATGAGCAGTTCTTC. As protein: CASSPAGGRYNEQFF. Full variable domain (remainder filled in from reference TRBV7-2 and TRBJ2-1): GAGVSQSPSNKVTEKGKDVELRCDPISGHTALYWYRQSLGQGLEFLIYFQGNSAPDKSGLPSDRFSAERTGGSVSTLTIQRTQQEDSAVYLCASSPAGGRYNEQFFGPGTRLTVL.

The chain is built from TRBV28 and TRBJ2-3; D call uncertain. Deletions cut 4 bases from V and 4 bases from J, with 9 bases between. CDR3 size: 13 residues. Germline V gene lookup returns CDR1 MDHEN and CDR2 SYDVKM. The CDR3 DNA follows: TGTGCCAGCAGTTCTTCTGGGGCAGATACGCAGTATTTT. This codes for CASSSSGADTQYF.

The chain uses TRBV25-1 and TRBJ2-3, with D unresolved. V lost 5 bases, J lost 6 bases, and 9 bases lay in between. The CDR3 has 12 amino acids. CDR1 is MGHDK and CDR2 is SYGVNS in the germline V gene. The CDR3 is CASSLTPDTQYF. The CDR3 DNA reads as TGTGCCAGCAGTTTAACTCCCGATACGCAGTATTTT.

The V call is TRBV6-2 or TRBV6-3, the J call TRBJ2-5; perhaps TRBD2 as D (7 bases). There are 15 residues in the CDR3. CDR1 and CDR2 (germline): MNHEY, SVGEGT. Trimming took off 2 bases at V and 1 base at J, with 11 bases between the two ends. CDR3 region: CASSYGGGPQETQYF. The CDR3 DNA sequence: TGTGCCAGCAGTTACGGGGGGGGCCCCCAAGAGACCCAGTACTTC.

V is TRBV7-8 and J is TRBJ2-7, with 7 bases aligning to TRBD1. This CDR3 is 12 amino acids long. Germline assignment: CDR1 SGHVS and CDR2 FQNEAQ. The junction had 5 bases not matched to a gene; V was cut back by 5 bases and J by 7 bases. The CDR3 reads CASSLRDREQYV. CDR3 bases: TGTGCCAGCAGCCTCCGGGACAGAGAGCAGTACGTC.

The chain joins TRBV28 to TRBJ1-5; D not certain. CDR1 and CDR2 (germline): MDHEN, SYDVKM. The CDR3 consists of 16 residues. V was pared by 4 bases and J by 7 bases, with 20 bases between. CDR3 DNA sequence: TGTGCCAGCAGTTCAGATAGTATAATTCAGCGACAGCCCCAGCATTTT. Its translation is CASSSDSIIQRQPQHF. The entire variable domain, with the rest obtained from reference TRBV28 and TRBJ1-5, is as follows: DVKVTQSSRYLVKRTGEKVFLECVQDMDHENMFWYRQDPGLGLRLIYFSYDVKMKEKGDIPEGYSVSREKKERFSLILESASTNQTSMYLCASSSDSIIQRQPQHFGDGTRLSIL.

This rearrangement joins TRBV5-1 to TRBJ2-1; 8 bases agree with TRBD2. V trimming: 2 bases; J trimming: 8 bases; junction bases outside the gene matches: 9. Germline CDR1 is SGHRS and CDR2 is YFSETQ. The length of the CDR3 is 15 residues. The CDR3: CASSFSGGGTHEQFF. The CDR3 bases are TGCGCCAGCAGCTTCAGCGGGGGAGGGACCCATGAGCAGTTCTTC.

The V call is TRBV27, the J call TRBJ2-3; possibly TRBD1 for D (5 bases). V was cut by 5 bases and J by 0 bases, with 9 bases left in between. CDR1 and CDR2 from the germline V gene are MNHEY and SMNVEV (reference sequence). The CDR3 loop spans 14 amino acids. The CDR3 is CASSAWTSTDTQYF. Written as DNA, the CDR3 is TGTGCCAGCAGTGCCTGGACAAGCACAGATACGCAGTATTTT.

The V and J genes are TRBV28 and TRBJ1-1; D uncertain. CDR1 is MDHEN, CDR2 SYDVKM, per germline. Trimming cost V 3 bases and J 7 bases, with 6 bases left between them. This CDR3 spans 11 amino acids. In DNA, the CDR3 is TGTGCCAGCAGTTTCTGGGATGAAGCTTTCTTT. Its protein product is CASSFWDEAFF.

The rearrangement links TRBV6-4 to TRBJ1-1; D not certain. The V gene's germline CDR1 is MRHNA and CDR2 SNTAGT. This CDR3 has 9 residues. Deletions cut 7 bases from V and 10 bases from J, with 7 bases between. The CDR3 loop reads CASTPGAFF. The DNA for the CDR3 is TGTGCCAGCACCCCCGGAGCTTTCTTT.

This clone was picked up one time. V and J are TRBV7-8 and TRBJ1-2; D is perhaps TRBD1 (6 bases). CDR1 SGHVS and CDR2 FQNEAQ come from the germline V gene. The V end lost 3 bases, the J end lost 6 bases, and 14 bases lay between the germline ends. This CDR3 spans 14 amino acids. The CDR3 coding sequence is TGTGCCAGCAGCTTGACGGCCCGGACAGATGGCTACACCTTC. Its translation: CASSLTARTDGYTF.

The chain recombines TRBV30 with TRBJ2-2; either TRBD1 or TRBD2 may fit D (5 bases each). Germline values: CDR1 GTSNPN, CDR2 SVGIG (reference sequence). Deletions cut 0 bases from V and 3 bases from J, with 11 bases between. The CDR3 loop spans 15 amino acids. The CDR3 region is CAWSVPGTYTGELFF. CDR3 coding DNA: TGTGCCTGGAGTGTACCCGGGACCTACACCGGGGAGCTGTTTTTT.

The chain is built from TRBV19 and TRBJ2-5, with D perhaps TRBD2 (6 bases). The CDR3 extends over 12 amino acids. CDR1 LNHDA and CDR2 SQIVND come from the germline V gene (reference sequence). V was clipped by 2 bases and J by 9 bases, with 10 bases between them. This chain's CDR3 is CASSIRGEAQYF. The CDR3 DNA sequence: TGTGCCAGTAGTATACGTGGGGAGGCCCAGTACTTC.

V usage is TRBV5-1 and J usage is TRBJ2-7; 8 positions match TRBD2. CDR1 is SGHRS, CDR2 YFSETQ, per germline. The CDR3 runs to 17 residues. V shed 4 bases and J 2 bases; nucleotides not matched to a gene: 14. This CDR3 reads CASSPGGSDRKTYEQYV. The CDR3 DNA sequence: TGCGCCAGCAGCCCGGGAGGGAGTGACCGTAAGACCTACGAGCAGTACGTC.

The chain has TRBV6-1 and TRBJ1-2; 8 bases line up with TRBD1. Germline V lookup: CDR1 MNHNS, CDR2 SASEGT. The CDR3 is made up of 15 amino acids. The V and J ends lost 0 bases and 7 bases, in that order; junction bases with no gene match: 7. This chain's CDR3 is CASSEAKQGAGGYTF. As DNA, the CDR3 is TGTGCCAGCAGTGAAGCGAAGCAGGGGGCTGGTGGCTACACCTTC.